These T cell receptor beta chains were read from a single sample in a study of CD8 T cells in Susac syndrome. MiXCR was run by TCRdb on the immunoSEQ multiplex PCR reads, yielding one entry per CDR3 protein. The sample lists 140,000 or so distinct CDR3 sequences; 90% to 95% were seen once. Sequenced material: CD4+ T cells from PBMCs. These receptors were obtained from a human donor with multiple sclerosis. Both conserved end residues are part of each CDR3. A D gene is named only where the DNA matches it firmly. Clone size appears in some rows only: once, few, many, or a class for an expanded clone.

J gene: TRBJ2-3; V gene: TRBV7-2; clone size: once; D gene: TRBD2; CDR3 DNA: TGTGCCAGCAGCTCTAGCGGGGGGGCTTTAGATACGCAGTATTTT; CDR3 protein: CASSSSGGALDTQYF
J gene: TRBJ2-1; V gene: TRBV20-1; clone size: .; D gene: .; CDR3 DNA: TGCAGTGCTAGGCCTTATAGGTTATCTTACAATGAGCAGTTCTTC; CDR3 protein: CSARPYRLSYNEQFF
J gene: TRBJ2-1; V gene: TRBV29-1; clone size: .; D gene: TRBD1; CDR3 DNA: TGCAGCGTTGTGGGGACAGGGGTAAACAATGAGCAGTTCTTC; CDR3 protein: CSVVGTGVNNEQFF
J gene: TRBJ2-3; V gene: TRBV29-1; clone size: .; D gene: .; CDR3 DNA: TGCAGCGTTGAAGGAGGTACGCCGAGGGGCACAGATACGCAGTATTTT; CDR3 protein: CSVEGGTPRGTDTQYF
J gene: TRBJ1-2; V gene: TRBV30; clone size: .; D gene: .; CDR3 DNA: TGTGCCTGGAGTTCGATTTATGGCTACACCTTC; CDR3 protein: CAWSSIYGYTF
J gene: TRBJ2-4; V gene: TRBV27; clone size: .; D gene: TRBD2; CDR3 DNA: TGTGCCAGCACCCCGCGGGCAGGGAGGGACATTCAGTACTTC; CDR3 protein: CASTPRAGRDIQYF
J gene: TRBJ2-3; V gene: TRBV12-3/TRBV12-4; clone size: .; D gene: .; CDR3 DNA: TGTGCCAGCACCCCGGGCCTAGGAACAGATACGCAGTATTTT; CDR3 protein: CASTPGLGTDTQYF
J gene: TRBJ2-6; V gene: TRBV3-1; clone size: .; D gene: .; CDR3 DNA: TGTGCCAGCAGCCGGGACTCTGGGGCCAACGTCCTGACTTTC; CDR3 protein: CASSRDSGANVLTF
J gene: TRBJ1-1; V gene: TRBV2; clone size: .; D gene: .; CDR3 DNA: TGTGCCAGCAGCGCCAAGTTGAACACTGAAGCTTTCTTT; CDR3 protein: CASSAKLNTEAFF
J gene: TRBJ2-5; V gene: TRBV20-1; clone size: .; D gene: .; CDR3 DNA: TGCAGTGCTAGACCGGGGGCCGAGACCCAGTACTTC; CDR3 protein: CSARPGAETQYF
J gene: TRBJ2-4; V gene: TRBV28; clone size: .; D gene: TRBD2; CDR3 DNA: TGTGCCAGCACCGTAGCGGGGGCCGGAGTGAACATTCAGTACTTC; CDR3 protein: CASTVAGAGVNIQYF
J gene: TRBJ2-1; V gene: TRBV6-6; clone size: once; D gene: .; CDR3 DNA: TGTGCCAGCAGCCCCGACTATAGGGGTGAGCAGTTCTTC; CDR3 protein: CASSPDYRGEQFF
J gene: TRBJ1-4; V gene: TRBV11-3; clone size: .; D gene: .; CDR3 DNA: .; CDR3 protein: CASSRRDSKMKNCFF
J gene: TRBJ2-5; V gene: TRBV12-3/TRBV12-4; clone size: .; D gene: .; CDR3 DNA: TGTGCCAGCAGTTGGGGGGAGACCCAGTACTTC; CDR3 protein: CASSWGETQYF
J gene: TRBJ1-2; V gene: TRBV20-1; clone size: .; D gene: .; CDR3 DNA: TGCAGTGCTAGTTCACAAAACTATGGCTACACCTTC; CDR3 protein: CSASSQNYGYTF
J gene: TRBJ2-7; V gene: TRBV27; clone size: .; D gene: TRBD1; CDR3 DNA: TGTGCCAGCAGTTTAACATTCTGGGCCCCGAAACAGGGGGCTGACTCCTACGAGCAGTACTTC; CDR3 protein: CASSLTFWAPKQGADSYEQYF
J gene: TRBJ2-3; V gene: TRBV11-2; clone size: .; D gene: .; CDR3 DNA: TGTGCCAGCAGCTTAGATTCAAGGGGAGGGGGACTAAAGAACACAGATACGCAGTATTTT; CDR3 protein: CASSLDSRGGGLKNTDTQYF
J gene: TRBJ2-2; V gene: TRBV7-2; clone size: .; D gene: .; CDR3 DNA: TGTGCCAGCAGCCATCGACAGCCATCGAACACCGGGGAGCTGTTTTTT; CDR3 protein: CASSHRQPSNTGELFF
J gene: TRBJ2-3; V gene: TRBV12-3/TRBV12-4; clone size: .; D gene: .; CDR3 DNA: TGTGCCAGCAGTTTACATGCAGATACGCAGTATTTT; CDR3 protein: CASSLHADTQYF
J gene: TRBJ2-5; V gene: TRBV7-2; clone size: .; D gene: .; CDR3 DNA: TGTGCCAGCAGCTTAGGCGAAGCCCTAAACCAAGAGACCCAGTACTTC; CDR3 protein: CASSLGEALNQETQYF
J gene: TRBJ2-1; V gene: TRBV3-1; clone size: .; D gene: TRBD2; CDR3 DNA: TGTGCCAGCAGCCATCTAGCGGGGGTTCACAATGAGCAGTTCTTC; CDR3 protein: CASSHLAGVHNEQFF
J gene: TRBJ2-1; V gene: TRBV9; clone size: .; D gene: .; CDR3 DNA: TGTGCCAGCAGCGTAGCTAAAACCTTCTACAATGAGCAGTTCTTC; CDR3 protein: CASSVAKTFYNEQFF
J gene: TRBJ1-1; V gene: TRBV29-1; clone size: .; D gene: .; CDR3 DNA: TGCAGCGTTATTGTCAGGGCGAACACTGAAGCTTTCTTT; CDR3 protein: CSVIVRANTEAFF
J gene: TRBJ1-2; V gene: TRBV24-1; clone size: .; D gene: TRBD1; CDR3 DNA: TGTGCCACCAGTGGGCCCGACAGGGCTGTAGGCTACACCTTC; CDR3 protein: CATSGPDRAVGYTF
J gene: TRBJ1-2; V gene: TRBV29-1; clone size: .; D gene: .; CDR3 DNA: TGCAGCGTTGGAGGGGATGGCTACACCTTC; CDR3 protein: CSVGGDGYTF
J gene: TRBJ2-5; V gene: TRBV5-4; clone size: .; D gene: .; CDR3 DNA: TGTGCCAGCAGCTTGGTGGCAGGGCTTAGCCAAGAGACCCAGTACTTC; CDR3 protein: CASSLVAGLSQETQYF
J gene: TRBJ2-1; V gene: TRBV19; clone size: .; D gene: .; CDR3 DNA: TGTGCCGCAGCCCGGTCCCAACACAATGAGCAGTTCTTC; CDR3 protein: CAAARSQHNEQFF
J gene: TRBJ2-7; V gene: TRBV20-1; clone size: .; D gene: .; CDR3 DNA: TGCAGTGCTGACGTCGTGGAGGTGCAGTACTTC; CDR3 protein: CSADVVEVQYF
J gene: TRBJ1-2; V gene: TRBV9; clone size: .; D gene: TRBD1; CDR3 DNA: TGTGCCAGCAGCGTAGAGGTAGGGGGCAATGGCTACACCTTC; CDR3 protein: CASSVEVGGNGYTF
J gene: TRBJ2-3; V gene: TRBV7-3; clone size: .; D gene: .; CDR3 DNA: TGTGCCAGCAGCTTAATCCGGGCCACAGATACGCAGTATTTT; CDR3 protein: CASSLIRATDTQYF
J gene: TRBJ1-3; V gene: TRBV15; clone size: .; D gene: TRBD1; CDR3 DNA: TGTGCCACCAGCAGAGGGACAGGCTCTGGAAACACCATATATTTT; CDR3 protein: CATSRGTGSGNTIYF
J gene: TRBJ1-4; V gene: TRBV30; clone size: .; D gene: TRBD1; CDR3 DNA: TGTGCCTGGAGTCTGGGACAGGGCGGGGAAAAACTGTTTTTT; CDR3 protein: CAWSLGQGGEKLFF
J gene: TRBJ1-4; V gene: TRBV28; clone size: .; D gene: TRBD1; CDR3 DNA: TGTGCCAGCAGCCGAAGACAGGGTAGGGAAAAACTGTTTTTT; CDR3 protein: CASSRRQGREKLFF
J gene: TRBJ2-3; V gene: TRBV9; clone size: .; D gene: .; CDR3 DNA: TGTGCCAGCAGCGGCCATGGTGGGCCGGGGCCAACAGATACGCAGTATTTT; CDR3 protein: CASSGHGGPGPTDTQYF
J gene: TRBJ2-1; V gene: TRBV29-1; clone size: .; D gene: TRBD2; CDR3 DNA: TGCAGCGTTGACCCTAGCGGGATGTACAATGAGCAGTTCTTC; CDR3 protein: CSVDPSGMYNEQFF
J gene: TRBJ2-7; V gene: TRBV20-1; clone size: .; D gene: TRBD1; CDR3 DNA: TGCAGTGCCGAAGGACAGGTTCCTCCCTACGAGCAGTACTTC; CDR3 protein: CSAEGQVPPYEQYF
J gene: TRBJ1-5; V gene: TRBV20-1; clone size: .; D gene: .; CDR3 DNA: TGCAGTGCTAGCCAGGATCAGCCCCAGCATTTT; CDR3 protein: CSASQDQPQHF
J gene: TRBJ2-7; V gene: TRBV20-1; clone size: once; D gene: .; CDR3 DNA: TGCAGTGCCCCTATCCCAGGGGCCGCCTACGAGCAGTACTTC; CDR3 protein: CSAPIPGAAYEQYF
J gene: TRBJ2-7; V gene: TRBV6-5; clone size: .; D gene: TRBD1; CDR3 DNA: TGTGCCAGCAGTTTCCGACAGGGGACCTCCTACGAGCAGTACTTC; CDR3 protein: CASSFRQGTSYEQYF
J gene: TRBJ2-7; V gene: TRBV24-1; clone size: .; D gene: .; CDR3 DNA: TGTGCCACCAGTGATTTGAACGAGCAGTACTTC; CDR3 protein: CATSDLNEQYF
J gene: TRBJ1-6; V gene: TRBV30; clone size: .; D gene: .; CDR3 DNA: TGTGCCTGGAGTGTAGGGGAGGGTGCACCCCTCCACTTT; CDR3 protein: CAWSVGEGAPLHF
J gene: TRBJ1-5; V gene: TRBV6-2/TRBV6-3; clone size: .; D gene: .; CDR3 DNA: TGTGCCAGCAGTAAGGCTTTCCGAGGTAGCAATCAGCCCCAGCATTTT; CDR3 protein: CASSKAFRGSNQPQHF
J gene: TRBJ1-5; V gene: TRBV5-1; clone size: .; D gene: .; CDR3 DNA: TGCGCCAGCAGCGCGGGCGGGGTCAATCAGCCCCAGCATTTT; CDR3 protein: CASSAGGVNQPQHF
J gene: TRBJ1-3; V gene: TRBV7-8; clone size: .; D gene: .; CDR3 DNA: TGTGCCAGCAGCTTAGAATTACGCTCTGGAAACACCATATATTTT; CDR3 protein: CASSLELRSGNTIYF
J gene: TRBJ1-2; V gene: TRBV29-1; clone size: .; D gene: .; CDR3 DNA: TGCAGCGTTTTCATTGGGGGGGCGCATGGCTATACCTTC; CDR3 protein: CSVFIGGAHGYTF
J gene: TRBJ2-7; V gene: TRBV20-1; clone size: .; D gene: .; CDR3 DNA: TGCAGTGCTAGATCCGGTTCCACCGAGCAGTACTTC; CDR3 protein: CSARSGSTEQYF
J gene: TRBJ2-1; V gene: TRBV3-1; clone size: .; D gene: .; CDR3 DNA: TGTGCCAGCAGCCAACCTGTAGGGGGTAGGCGCAATGAGCAGTTCTTC; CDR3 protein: CASSQPVGGRRNEQFF
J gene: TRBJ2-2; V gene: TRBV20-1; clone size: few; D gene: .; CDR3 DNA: TGCAGTGCTAGGAAGACCGGGGAGCTGTTTTTT; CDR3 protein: CSARKTGELFF
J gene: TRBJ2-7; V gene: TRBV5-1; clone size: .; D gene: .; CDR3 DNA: TGCGCCAGCAGCTCTACCTTCTACGAGCAGTACTTC; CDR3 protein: CASSSTFYEQYF
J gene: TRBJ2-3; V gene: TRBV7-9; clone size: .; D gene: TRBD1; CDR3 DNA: TGTGCCAGCAGCCCCCGGGACAGGGGGAGGATAGGCACAGATACGCAGTATTTT; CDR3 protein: CASSPRDRGRIGTDTQYF